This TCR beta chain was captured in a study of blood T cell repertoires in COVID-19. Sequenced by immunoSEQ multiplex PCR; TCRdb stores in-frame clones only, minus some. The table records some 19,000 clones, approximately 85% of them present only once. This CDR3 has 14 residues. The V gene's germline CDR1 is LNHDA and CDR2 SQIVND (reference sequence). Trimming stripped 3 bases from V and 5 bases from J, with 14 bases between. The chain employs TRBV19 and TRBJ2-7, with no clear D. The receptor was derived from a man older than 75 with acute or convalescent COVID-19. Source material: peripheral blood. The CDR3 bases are TGTGCCAGTAGTATTAGATTTGGTCGGGACGAGCAGTACTTC. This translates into CASSIRFGRDEQYF.